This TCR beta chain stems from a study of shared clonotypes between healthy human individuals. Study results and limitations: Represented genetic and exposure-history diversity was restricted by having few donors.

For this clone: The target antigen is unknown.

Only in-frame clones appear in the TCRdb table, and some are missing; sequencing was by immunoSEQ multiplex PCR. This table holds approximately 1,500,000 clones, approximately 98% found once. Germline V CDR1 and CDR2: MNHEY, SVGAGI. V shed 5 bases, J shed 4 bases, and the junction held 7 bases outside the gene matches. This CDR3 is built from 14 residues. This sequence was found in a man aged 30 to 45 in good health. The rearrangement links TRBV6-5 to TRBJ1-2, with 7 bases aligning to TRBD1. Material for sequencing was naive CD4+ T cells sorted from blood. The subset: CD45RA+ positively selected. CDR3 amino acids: CASSTGVPPYGYTF. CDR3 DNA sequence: TGTGCCAGCAGTACAGGGGTCCCCCCCTATGGCTACACCTTC.